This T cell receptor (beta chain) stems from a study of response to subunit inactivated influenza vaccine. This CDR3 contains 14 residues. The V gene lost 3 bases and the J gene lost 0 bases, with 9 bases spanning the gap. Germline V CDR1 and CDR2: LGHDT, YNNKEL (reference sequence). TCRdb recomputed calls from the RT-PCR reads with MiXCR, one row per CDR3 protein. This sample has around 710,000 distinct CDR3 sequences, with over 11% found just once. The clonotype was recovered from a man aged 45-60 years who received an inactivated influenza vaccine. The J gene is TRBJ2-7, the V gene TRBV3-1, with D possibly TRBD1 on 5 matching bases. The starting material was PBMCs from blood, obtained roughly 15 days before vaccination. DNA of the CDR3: TGTGCCAGCAGCCACGGCAGGGTCTCCTACGAGCAGTACTTC. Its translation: CASSHGRVSYEQYF.